This paragraph covers one T cell receptor beta chain sequence. Each CDR3 protein gets one entry after TCRdb re-called the 5' RACE reads with MiXCR. The data contain some 39,000 distinct CDR3 sequences, approximately 4.9% of them singletons. This CDR3 has 17 amino acids. The germline CDR1 and CDR2 sequences are SGHRS and YFSETQ. V lost 3 bases to trimming and J lost 2 bases, with 19 bases between them. The sample is drawn from a study of T cells of healthy individuals. The origin of this receptor is a human donor in good health. The rearrangement joins TRBV5-1 to TRBJ2-3, with D possibly being TRBD1 (6 bases). CDR3 sequence reads: CASSSGTHRRSTDTQYF. The CDR3 DNA is TGCGCCAGCAGCTCCGGGACACACCGACGGTCCACAGATACGCAGTATTTT.